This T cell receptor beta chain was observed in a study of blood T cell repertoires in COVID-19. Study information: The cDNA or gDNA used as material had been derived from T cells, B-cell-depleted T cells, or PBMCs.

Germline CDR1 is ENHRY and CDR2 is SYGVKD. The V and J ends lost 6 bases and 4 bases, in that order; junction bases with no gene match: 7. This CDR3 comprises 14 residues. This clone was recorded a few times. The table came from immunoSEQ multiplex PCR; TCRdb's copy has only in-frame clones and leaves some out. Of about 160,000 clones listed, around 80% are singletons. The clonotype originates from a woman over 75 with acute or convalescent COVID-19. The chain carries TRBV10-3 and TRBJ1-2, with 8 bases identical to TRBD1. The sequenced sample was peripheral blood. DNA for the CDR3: TGTGCCATCAGCGCAGGACAGGGAGGCTATGGCTACACCTTC. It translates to CAISAGQGGYGYTF.